This section outlines one TCR beta chain sequence together with its context. This sample was taken from a study of control samples from healthy donors and cancer patients. The table came from immunoSEQ multiplex PCR; TCRdb's copy has only in-frame clones and leaves some out. Of 160,000 or so clones in the sample, just under 95% were seen once. The receptor was isolated from a woman aged 35 to 49 in good health. The sample was blood.

CDR3 amino acids: CASSLPWTGPYGYTF. CDR3 coding DNA: TGTGCCAGCAGTTTACCTTGGACAGGGCCCTACGGCTACACCTTC. This chain links TRBV27 with TRBJ1-2, with 8 bases aligning to TRBD1. V trimming: 2 bases; J trimming: 8 bases; junction bases outside the gene matches: 10. The V gene's germline CDR1 is MNHEY and CDR2 SMNVEV (reference sequence). This CDR3 comprises 15 residues.